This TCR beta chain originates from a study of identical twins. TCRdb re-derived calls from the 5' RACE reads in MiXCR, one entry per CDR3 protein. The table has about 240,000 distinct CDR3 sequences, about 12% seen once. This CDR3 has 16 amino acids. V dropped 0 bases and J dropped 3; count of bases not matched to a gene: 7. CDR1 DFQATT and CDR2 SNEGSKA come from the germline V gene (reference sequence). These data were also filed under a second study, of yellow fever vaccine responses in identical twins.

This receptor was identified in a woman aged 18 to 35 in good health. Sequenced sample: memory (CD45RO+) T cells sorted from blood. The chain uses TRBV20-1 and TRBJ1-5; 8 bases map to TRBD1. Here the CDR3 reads CSARDRAGGPNQPQHF. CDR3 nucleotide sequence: TGCAGTGCTAGAGATAGGGCAGGGGGCCCCAATCAGCCCCAGCATTTT.